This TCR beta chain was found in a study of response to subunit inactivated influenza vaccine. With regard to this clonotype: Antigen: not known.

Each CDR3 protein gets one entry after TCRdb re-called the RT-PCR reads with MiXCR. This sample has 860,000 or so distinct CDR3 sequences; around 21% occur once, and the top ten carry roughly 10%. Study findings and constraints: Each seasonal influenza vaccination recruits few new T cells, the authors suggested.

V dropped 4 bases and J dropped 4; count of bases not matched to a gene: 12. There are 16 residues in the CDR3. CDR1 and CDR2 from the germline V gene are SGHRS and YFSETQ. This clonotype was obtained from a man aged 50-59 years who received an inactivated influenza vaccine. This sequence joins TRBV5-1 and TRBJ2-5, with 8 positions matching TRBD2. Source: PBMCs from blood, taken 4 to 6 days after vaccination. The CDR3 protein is CASSELAVTKLETQYF. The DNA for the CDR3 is TGCGCCAGCAGCGAACTAGCGGTAACTAAACTAGAGACCCAGTACTTC.